The rows below give T cell receptor beta chains drawn from one sample of a study of blood T cell repertoires in COVID-19. TCRdb keeps only in-frame clones here, not all; method: immunoSEQ multiplex PCR. The sample comprises hundreds of thousands of clones, 70% to 85% of which are singletons, and more than 8% rests with the top ten. Sample: peripheral blood. Every receptor here comes from a woman of 80 years or more with acute or convalescent COVID-19. The CDR3 runs from the conserved cysteine through the conserved F or W. A D gene is named only where the DNA matches it firmly. Expanded clones get a size class; other rows say once, few or many, or leave the size out.

cdr3_nt	cdr3_aa	clone_size	v_call	j_call	d_call
TGTGCCACCAGTGATTTCCGCACGGGTTCCCAAGAGACCCAGTACTTC	CATSDFRTGSQETQYF	NA	TRBV24-1	TRBJ2-5	NA
TGCAGCGTTGAACAAGGGGGCGGTGGCTATGGCTACACCTTC	CSVEQGGGGYGYTF	NA	TRBV29-1	TRBJ1-2	TRBD1
TGTGCCAGCAGCAAAGGGGCGGACAGTGAAGCTTTCTTT	CASSKGADSEAFF	NA	TRBV21-1	TRBJ1-1	NA
TGTGCCAGCAGTCCTCCGGGGAACACTGAAGCTTTCTTT	CASSPPGNTEAFF	NA	TRBV6-5	TRBJ1-1	NA
TGTGCCAGCAGCACAGTTAGCTCTGGAAACACCATATATTTT	CASSTVSSGNTIYF	once	TRBV3-1/TRBV3-2	TRBJ1-3	NA
TGTGCCAGCAGTGAGCGGGGCCGAACTAATGAAAAACTGTTTTTT	CASSERGRTNEKLFF	few	TRBV2	TRBJ1-4	NA
TGTGCCAGCCGGGGGGACGGGGGGAACTTTGCGACGGCCTCACCCCTCCACTTT	CASRGDGGNFATASPLHF	NA	TRBV2	TRBJ1-6	NA
TGTGCCAGCTCACCACCGAGCGGGGGCCTGAGGACCGGGGAGCTGTTTTTT	CASSPPSGGLRTGELFF	NA	TRBV18	TRBJ2-2	TRBD2
TGTGCCAGCAGCCCGAGACCGGAGAGGGCCACTGAAGCTTTCTTT	CASSPRPERATEAFF	NA	TRBV5-5	TRBJ1-1	NA
TGTGCCAGCAGTCCGACAGGGTCTTATGGCTACACCTTC	CASSPTGSYGYTF	once	TRBV12-3/TRBV12-4	TRBJ1-2	TRBD1
TGTGCCAGCAGCGTAGCAACGGGAATGAACACTGAAGCTTTCTTT	CASSVATGMNTEAFF	NA	TRBV9	TRBJ1-1	NA
TGCGCCAGCAGCCCTCTCGGGGCTAGCGGGGGGGCGGGGGCAGATACGCAGTATTTT	CASSPLGASGGAGADTQYF	NA	TRBV5-1	TRBJ2-3	TRBD2
TGTGCCAGCGCCGTGACAGGGGCCGGGGCACCCCTCCACTTT	CASAVTGAGAPLHF	NA	TRBV2	TRBJ1-6	TRBD1
TGTGCCAGCAGTACCAAGACAGGGTTCACCGGGGAGCTGTTTTTT	CASSTKTGFTGELFF	NA	TRBV6-5	TRBJ2-2	TRBD1